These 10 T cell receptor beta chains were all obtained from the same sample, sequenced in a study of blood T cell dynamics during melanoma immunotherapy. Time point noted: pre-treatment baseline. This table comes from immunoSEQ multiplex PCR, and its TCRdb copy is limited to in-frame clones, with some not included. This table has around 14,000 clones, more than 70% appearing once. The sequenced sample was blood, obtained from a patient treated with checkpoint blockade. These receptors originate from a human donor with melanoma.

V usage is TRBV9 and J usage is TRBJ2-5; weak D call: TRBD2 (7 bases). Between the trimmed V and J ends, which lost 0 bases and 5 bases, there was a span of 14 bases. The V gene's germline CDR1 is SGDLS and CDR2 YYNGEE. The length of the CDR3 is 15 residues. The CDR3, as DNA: TGTGCCAGCAGCGTAGTGGGAGGGGGAGGTGAGACCCAGTACTTC. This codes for CASSVVGGGGETQYF.

This CDR3 is CASSTVRGDPYEQYF. Written as DNA, the CDR3 is TGTGCCAGCAGCACAGTTAGGGGTGACCCCTACGAGCAGTACTTC. J is TRBJ2-7 and V is TRBV7-8; TRBD1 might be the D (5 bases). The CDR3 extends over 15 amino acids. The V gene's germline CDR1 is SGHVS and CDR2 FQNEAQ. V shed 5 bases and J shed 2 bases, with 16 bases lying between them.

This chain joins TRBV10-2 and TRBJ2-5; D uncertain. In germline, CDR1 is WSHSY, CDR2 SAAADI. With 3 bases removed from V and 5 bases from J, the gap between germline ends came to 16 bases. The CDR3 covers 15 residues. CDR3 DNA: TGCGCCAGCAGTGACCCTCGACACGTCAGGGAGACCCAGTACTTC. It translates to CASSDPRHVRETQYF.

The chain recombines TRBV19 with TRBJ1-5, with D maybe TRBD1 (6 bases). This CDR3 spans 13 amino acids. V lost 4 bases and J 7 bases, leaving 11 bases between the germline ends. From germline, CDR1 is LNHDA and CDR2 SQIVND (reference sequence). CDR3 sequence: CASSKQGYQPQHF. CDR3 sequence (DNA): TGTGCCAGTAGTAAACAGGGTTACCAGCCCCAGCATTTT.

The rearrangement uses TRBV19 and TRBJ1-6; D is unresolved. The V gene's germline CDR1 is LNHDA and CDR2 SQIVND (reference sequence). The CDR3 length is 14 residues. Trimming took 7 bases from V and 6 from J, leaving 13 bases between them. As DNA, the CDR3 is TGTGCCAGTAAATCGAACTTAGGTAATTCACCCCTCCACTTT. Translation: CASKSNLGNSPLHF.

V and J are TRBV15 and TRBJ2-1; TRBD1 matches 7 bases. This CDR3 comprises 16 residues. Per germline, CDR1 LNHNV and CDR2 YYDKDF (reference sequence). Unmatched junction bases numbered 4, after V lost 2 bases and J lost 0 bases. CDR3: CATSRFPGGSYNEQFF. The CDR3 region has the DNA TGTGCCACCAGCAGATTCCCAGGGGGCTCCTACAATGAGCAGTTCTTC.

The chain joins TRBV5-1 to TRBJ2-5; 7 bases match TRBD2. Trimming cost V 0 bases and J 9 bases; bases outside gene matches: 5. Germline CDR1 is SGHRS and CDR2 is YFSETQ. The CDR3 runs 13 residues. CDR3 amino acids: CASSLAGGAAQYF. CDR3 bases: TGCGCCAGCAGCTTGGCGGGGGGTGCGGCCCAGTACTTC.

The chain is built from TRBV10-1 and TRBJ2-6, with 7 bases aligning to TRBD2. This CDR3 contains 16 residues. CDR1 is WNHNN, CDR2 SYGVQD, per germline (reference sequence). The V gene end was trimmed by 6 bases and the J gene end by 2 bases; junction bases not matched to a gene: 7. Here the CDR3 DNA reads TGCGCCAGCAGCCCGACTCGGGGGGCTGGGGCCAACGTCCTGACTTTC. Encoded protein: CASSPTRGAGANVLTF.

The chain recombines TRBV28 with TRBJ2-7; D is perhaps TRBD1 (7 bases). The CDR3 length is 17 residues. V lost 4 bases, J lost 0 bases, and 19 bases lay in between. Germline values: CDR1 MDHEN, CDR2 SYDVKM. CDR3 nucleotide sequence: TGTGCCAGCAGTTCTTACAACAGGGGAGGATACTCCTACGAGCAGTACTTC. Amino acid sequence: CASSSYNRGGYSYEQYF.

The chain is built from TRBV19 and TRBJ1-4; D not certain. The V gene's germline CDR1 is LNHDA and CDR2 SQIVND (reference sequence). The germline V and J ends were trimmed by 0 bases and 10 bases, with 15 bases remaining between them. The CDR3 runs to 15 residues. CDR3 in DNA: TGTGCCAGTAGTATAGATCGAGGGTTTCTCGGAAAACTGTTTTTT. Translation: CASSIDRGFLGKLFF.